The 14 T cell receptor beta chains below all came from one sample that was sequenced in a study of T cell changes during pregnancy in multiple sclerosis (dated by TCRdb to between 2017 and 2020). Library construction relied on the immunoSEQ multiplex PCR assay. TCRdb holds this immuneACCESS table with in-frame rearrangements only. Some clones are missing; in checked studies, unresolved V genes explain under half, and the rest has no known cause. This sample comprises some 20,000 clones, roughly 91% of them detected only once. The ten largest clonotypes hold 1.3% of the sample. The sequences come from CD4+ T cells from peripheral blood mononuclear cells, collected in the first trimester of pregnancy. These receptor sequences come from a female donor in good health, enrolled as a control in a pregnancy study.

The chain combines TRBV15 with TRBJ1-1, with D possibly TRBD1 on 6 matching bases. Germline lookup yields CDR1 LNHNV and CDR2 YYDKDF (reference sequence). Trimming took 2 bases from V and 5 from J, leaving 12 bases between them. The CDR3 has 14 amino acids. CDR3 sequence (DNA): TGTGCCACCAGCAGACCACAGGGAGAGACTGAAGCTTTCTTT. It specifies CATSRPQGETEAFF.

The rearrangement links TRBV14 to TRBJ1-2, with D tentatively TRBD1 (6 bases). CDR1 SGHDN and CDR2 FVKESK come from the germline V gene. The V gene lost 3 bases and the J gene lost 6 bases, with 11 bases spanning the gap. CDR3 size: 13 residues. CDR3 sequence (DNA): TGTGCCAGCAGCCACCCACAGGGACATGGCTACACCTTC. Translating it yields CASSHPQGHGYTF.

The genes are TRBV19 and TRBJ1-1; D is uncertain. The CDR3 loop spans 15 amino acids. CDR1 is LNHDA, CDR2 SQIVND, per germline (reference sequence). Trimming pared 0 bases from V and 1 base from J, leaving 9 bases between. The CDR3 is CASSIDRAGNTEAFF. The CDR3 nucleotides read TGTGCCAGTAGTATAGATCGGGCGGGGAACACTGAAGCTTTCTTT.

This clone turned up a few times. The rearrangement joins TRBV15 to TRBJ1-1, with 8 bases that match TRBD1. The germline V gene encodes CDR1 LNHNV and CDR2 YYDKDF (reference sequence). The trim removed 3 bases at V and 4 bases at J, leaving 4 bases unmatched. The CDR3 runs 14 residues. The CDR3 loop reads CATSSPTGGTEAFF. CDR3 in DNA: TGTGCCACCAGCAGTCCTACAGGGGGCACTGAAGCTTTCTTT. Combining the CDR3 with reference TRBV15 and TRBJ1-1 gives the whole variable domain DAMVIQNPRYQVTQFGKPVTLSCSQTLNHNVMYWYQQKSSQAPKLLFHYYDKDFNNEADTPDNFQSRRPNTSFCFLDIRSPGLGDTAMYLCATSSPTGGTEAFFGQGTRLTVV.

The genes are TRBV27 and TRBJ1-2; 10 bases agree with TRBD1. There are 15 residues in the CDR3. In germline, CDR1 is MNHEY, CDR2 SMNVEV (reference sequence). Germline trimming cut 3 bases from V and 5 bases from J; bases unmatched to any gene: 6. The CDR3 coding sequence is TGTGCCAGCAGTTTCGACAGGGGGCAGGCGTATGGCTACACCTTC. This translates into CASSFDRGQAYGYTF.

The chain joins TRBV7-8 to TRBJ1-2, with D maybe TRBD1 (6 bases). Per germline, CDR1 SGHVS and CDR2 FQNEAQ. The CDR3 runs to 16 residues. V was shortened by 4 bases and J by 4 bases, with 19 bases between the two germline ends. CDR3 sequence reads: CASSSTPGQPFYGYTF. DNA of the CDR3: TGTGCCAGCAGCTCTACCCCTGGACAGCCCTTCTATGGCTACACCTTC.

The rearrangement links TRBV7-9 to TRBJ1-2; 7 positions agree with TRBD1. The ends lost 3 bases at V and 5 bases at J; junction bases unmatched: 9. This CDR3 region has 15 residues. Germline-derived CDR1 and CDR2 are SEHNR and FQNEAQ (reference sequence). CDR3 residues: CASSFERDSGYGYTF. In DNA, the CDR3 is TGTGCCAGCAGCTTTGAACGGGACAGCGGATATGGCTACACCTTC. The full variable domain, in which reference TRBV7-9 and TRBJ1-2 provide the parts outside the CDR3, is DTGVSQNPRHKITKRGQNVTFRCDPISEHNRLYWYRQTLGQGPEFLTYFQNEAQLEKSRLLSDRFSAERPKGSFSTLEIQRTEQGDSAMYLCASSFERDSGYGYTFGSGTRLTVV.

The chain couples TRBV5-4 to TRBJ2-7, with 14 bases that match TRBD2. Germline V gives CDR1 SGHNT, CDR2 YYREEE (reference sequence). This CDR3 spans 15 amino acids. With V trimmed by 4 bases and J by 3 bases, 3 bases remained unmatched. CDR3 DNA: TGTGCCAGCAGCCGCGGGACTAGCGGGGGCTACGAGCAGTACTTC. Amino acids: CASSRGTSGGYEQYF.

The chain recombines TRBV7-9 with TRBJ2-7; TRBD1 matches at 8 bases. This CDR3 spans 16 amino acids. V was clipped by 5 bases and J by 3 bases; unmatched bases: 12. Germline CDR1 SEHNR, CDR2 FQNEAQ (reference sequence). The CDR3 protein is CASSGTGGQGSYEQYF. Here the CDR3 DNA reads TGTGCCAGCAGCGGAACTGGCGGACAGGGCAGCTACGAGCAGTACTTC.

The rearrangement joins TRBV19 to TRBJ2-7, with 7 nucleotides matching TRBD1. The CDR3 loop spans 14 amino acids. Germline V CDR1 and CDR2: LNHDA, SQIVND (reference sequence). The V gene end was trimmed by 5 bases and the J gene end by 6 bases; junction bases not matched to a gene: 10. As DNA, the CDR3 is TGTGCCAGTAGTCCTCCAGAGGACAGGACCGAGCAGTACTTC. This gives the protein CASSPPEDRTEQYF.

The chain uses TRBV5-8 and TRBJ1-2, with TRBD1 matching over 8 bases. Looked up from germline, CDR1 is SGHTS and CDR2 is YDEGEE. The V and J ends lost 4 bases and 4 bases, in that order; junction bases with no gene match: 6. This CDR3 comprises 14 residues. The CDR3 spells CASSGTGLLYGYTF. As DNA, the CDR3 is TGTGCCAGCAGCGGGACAGGTCTCCTCTATGGCTACACCTTC.

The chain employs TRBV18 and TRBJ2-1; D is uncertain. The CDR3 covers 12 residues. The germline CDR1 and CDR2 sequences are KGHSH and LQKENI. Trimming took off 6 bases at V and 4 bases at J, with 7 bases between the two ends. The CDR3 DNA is TGTGCCAGCTCTAGCCAGTACAATGAGCAGTTCTTC. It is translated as CASSSQYNEQFF.

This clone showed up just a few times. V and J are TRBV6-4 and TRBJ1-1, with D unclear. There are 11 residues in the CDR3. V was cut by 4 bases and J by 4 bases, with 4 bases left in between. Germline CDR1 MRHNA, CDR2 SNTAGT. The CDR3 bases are TGTGCCAGCAGTGCCGGCACTGAAGCTTTCTTT. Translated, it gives CASSAGTEAFF.

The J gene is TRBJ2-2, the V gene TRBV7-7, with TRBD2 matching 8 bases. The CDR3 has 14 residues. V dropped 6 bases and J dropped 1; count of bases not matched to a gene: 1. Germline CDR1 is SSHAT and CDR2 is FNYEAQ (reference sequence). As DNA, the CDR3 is TGTGCCAGCAGTCGGGGGGGGAACACCGGGGAGCTGTTTTTT. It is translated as CASSRGGNTGELFF.